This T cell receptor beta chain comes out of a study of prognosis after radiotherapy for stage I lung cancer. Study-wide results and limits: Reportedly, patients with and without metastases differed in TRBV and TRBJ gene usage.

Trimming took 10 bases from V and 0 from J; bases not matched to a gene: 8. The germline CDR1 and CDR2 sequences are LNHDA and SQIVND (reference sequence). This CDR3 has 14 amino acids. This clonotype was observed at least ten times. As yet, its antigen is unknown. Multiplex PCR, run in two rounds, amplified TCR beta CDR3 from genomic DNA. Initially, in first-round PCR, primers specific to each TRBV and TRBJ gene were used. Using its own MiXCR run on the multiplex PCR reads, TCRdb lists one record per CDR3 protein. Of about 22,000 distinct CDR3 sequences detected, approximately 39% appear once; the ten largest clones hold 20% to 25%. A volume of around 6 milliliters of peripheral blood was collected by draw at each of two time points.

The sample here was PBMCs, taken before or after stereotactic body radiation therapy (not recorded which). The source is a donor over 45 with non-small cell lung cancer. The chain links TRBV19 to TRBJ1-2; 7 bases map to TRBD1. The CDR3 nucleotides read TGTGCCACCCAACAGGGGACCTCTAACTATGGCTACACCTTC. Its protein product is CATQQGTSNYGYTF.